This passage covers 17 T cell receptor beta chains from one sample sequenced in a study of OX40 agonist ivuxolimab in advanced cancers. The method was immunoSEQ multiplex PCR; TCRdb's version includes in-frame clones alone and lacks a portion of them. Of around 70,000 clones listed, roughly 88% are singletons. Material: CD4+ or CD8+ T cells sorted from blood, obtained in a trial of the OX40 agonist ivuxolimab. The receptors shown here come from an adult with an advanced solid tumor such as melanoma, head and neck, liver or kidney cancer.

In this sample, this clone turned up a few times. The V call is TRBV6-1, the J call TRBJ2-5; D is uncertain. V was shortened by 3 bases and J by 5 bases, with 13 bases between the two germline ends. In germline, CDR1 is MNHNS, CDR2 SASEGT. This CDR3 region has 14 residues. The CDR3 here is CASSEENRRETQYF. DNA of the CDR3: TGTGCCAGCAGTGAGGAGAACCGTCGGGAGACCCAGTACTTC.

The chain couples TRBV10-3 to TRBJ2-7; 9 nucleotides agree with TRBD2. The germline V gene encodes CDR1 ENHRY and CDR2 SYGVKD. The CDR3 sequence is 14 residues long. Trimming took 6 bases from V and 4 from J; bases not matched to a gene: 7. CDR3 residues: CAIRRLAGPYEQYF. In nucleotides, the CDR3 is TGTGCCATCAGGAGGCTAGCGGGACCTTACGAGCAGTACTTC.

CDR3 sequence reads: CACWGEETQYF. The DNA for the CDR3 is TGTGCCTGTTGGGGGGAGGAGACCCAGTACTTC. The J gene is TRBJ2-5, the V gene TRBV30; D is perhaps TRBD2 (6 bases). CDR3 size: 11 residues. Per the germline V gene, CDR1 is GTSNPN and CDR2 is SVGIG (reference sequence). Trimming stripped 6 bases from V and 5 bases from J, with 10 bases between.

This chain uses TRBV5-4 with TRBJ1-3; 8 bases are shared with TRBD1. J lost 7 bases, V lost 3 bases, and 9 bases had no gene match. Germline V gives CDR1 SGHNT, CDR2 YYREEE (reference sequence). The CDR3 extends over 15 amino acids. CDR3 loop: CASSSYGQGSNTIYF. Written as DNA, the CDR3 is TGTGCCAGCAGCTCATACGGACAGGGTAGCAACACCATATATTTT.

The table lists this clone with a count of one. The V call is TRBV2, the J call TRBJ1-1; D is ambiguous. The V end lost 8 bases, the J end lost 0 bases, and 4 bases lay between the germline ends. The CDR3 loop spans 11 amino acids. Germline lookup yields CDR1 SNHLY and CDR2 FYNNEI. DNA of the CDR3: TGTGCCAGCTTGGTGAACACTGAAGCTTTCTTT. This gives the protein CASLVNTEAFF.

This clone was seen a handful of times. V usage is TRBV7-9 and J usage is TRBJ1-2; 9 nucleotides align to TRBD1. The V gene end was trimmed by 2 bases and the J gene end by 2 bases; junction bases not matched to a gene: 12. The CDR3 extends over 18 amino acids. The germline V gene encodes CDR1 SEHNR and CDR2 FQNEAQ (reference sequence). CDR3 sequence: CASSLRHRGRRGNYGYTF. DNA for the CDR3: TGTGCCAGCAGCTTACGCCACAGGGGGCGCCGGGGGAACTATGGCTACACCTTC.

The chain couples TRBV5-1 to TRBJ2-1; possible D gene TRBD2, 6 bases. The CDR3 runs to 15 residues. The V gene's germline CDR1 is SGHRS and CDR2 YFSETQ. V was shortened by 0 bases and J by 5 bases, with 12 bases between the two germline ends. CDR3 coding DNA: TGCGCCAGCAGCTTGGATGTTCGCGGGAACAATGAGCAGTTCTTC. Its translation: CASSLDVRGNNEQFF.

This clone has a handful of counts. This sequence joins TRBV15 and TRBJ2-1; TRBD2 might be the D (5 bases). The germline CDR1 and CDR2 sequences are LNHNV and YYDKDF (reference sequence). Between the trimmed V and J ends, which lost 6 bases and 8 bases, there was a span of 23 bases. The CDR3 contains 16 residues. Here the CDR3 DNA reads TGTGCCACCAGTGAGTTGCGGCCCGGGATATACCATGAGCAGTTCTTC. Its translation: CATSELRPGIYHEQFF.

This rearrangement joins TRBV28 to TRBJ2-7; no clear D. Germline V gives CDR1 MDHEN, CDR2 SYDVKM. The CDR3 covers 14 residues. Trimming left V 6 bases short and J 2 bases short, with 14 bases between. CDR3 sequence: CASRTAGRPYEQYF. CDR3 coding DNA: TGTGCCAGCAGAACGGCCGGGCGTCCCTACGAGCAGTACTTC.

This clone was recorded only once. This chain links TRBV27 with TRBJ2-7, with a tentative D call TRBD1 (6 bases). Looked up from germline, CDR1 is MNHEY and CDR2 is SMNVEV (reference sequence). The CDR3 totals 13 residues. The V end lost 5 bases, the J end lost 3 bases, and 11 bases lay between the germline ends. CDR3 nucleotide sequence: TGTGCCAGCAGTCCGATGGACAGCTACGAGCAGTACTTC. It is translated as CASSPMDSYEQYF.

The V call is TRBV25-1, the J call TRBJ2-1, with 8 nucleotides matching TRBD1. CDR1 is MGHDK and CDR2 is SYGVNS in the germline V gene. CDR3 length: 13 residues. Trimming at V came to 5 bases and at J to 9 bases, leaving 6 bases not matched to a gene. The DNA for the CDR3 is TGTGCCAGCAGTTCCAGGGGGCTTGGTGAGCAGTTCTTC. It encodes CASSSRGLGEQFF.

The rearrangement joins TRBV10-1 to TRBJ2-5; D gene unclear. V was pared by 5 bases and J by 5 bases, with 12 bases between. Germline lookup yields CDR1 WNHNN and CDR2 SYGVQD (reference sequence). This CDR3 region has 13 residues. The CDR3 DNA follows: TGCGCCAGCAGTACTACTGGGTGGGAGACCCAGTACTTC. It yields the protein CASSTTGWETQYF.

The V call is TRBV7-2, the J call TRBJ2-5; no clear D. The V end was cut by 6 bases, the J end by 0 bases, with 11 bases between. The CDR3 totals 14 residues. Germline V lookup: CDR1 SGHTA, CDR2 FQGNSA. The CDR3 spells CASSPLGNQETQYF. The CDR3 DNA sequence: TGTGCCAGCAGTCCCCTGGGAAACCAAGAGACCCAGTACTTC.

This chain connects TRBV7-6 to TRBJ2-4; the match to TRBD1 covers 8 bases. The V and J ends lost 3 bases and 5 bases, in that order; junction bases with no gene match: 9. CDR3 length equals 16 residues. In germline, CDR1 is SGHVS, CDR2 FNYEAQ. The CDR3 loop reads CASSFTTGDGENIQYF. CDR3 DNA: TGTGCCAGCAGCTTTACGACAGGGGACGGCGAAAACATTCAGTACTTC.

The CDR3 DNA reads TGCGCCAGCAGGGCGACTAGCGGGGGGGAACCATCCTACAATGAGCAGTTCTTC. Its protein product is CASRATSGGEPSYNEQFF. The V gene is TRBV4-1, the J gene TRBJ2-1; 14 bases map to TRBD2. The CDR3 has 18 amino acids. Germline V gives CDR1 MGHRA, CDR2 YSYEKL. V dropped 6 bases and J dropped 1; count of bases not matched to a gene: 8.

The chain combines TRBV14 with TRBJ2-3, with 11 positions matching TRBD2. Per germline, CDR1 SGHDN and CDR2 FVKESK. This CDR3 has 15 amino acids. Trimming cost V 4 bases and J 4 bases; bases outside gene matches: 4. The CDR3 reads CASSPGTSGADTQYF. CDR3 sequence (DNA): TGTGCCAGCAGCCCTGGGACTAGCGGCGCAGATACGCAGTATTTT.

This sequence joins TRBV7-6 and TRBJ2-3, with D possibly matching TRBD2 (6 bases). V was pared by 4 bases and J by 3 bases, with 8 bases between. Germline V CDR1 and CDR2: SGHVS, FNYEAQ. The CDR3 is 13 residues long. The CDR3 region is CASSWGLTDTQYF. The CDR3 DNA reads as TGTGCCAGCAGCTGGGGACTGACAGATACGCAGTATTTT.